This T cell receptor beta chain was profiled in a study of tissue T cells after allogeneic stem cell transplantation. Findings and limits, study-wide: The study did not identify alloreactive or antigen-specific tissue TCRs, and some clones might be persisting host cells.

Indicated time point: mouse harvest day 7 after allogeneic transplant. Tail vein injection delivered 10^7 T-cell-depleted bone marrow cells and 10^6 splenic CD5+ T cells. Comment on this clone: Its antigen is not known. Mouse gene names apply. With the read ending 1 residue before the CDR3 end, the germline J gene is used to fill in that end.

V was clipped by 4 bases and J by 3 bases; unmatched bases: 2. Germline assignment: CDR1 KGHPV and CDR2 FQNQEV (reference sequence). The CDR3 runs to 14 residues. Here immunoSEQ multiplex PCR was the method, and the copy in TCRdb shows in-frame clones only, minus some. The sample carries about 5,800 clones, over 40% recorded once. The receptor was derived from a female BALB/c mouse given C57BL/6 T cells with graft-versus-host disease after an allogeneic hematopoietic cell transplant. The rearrangement links TRBV26 to TRBJ2-7; 11 nucleotides agree with TRBD2. Sequenced sample: skin. CDR3 in amino acids: CASSRDWGGYEQYF. Incomplete CDR3 DNA: TGTGCCAGCAGTCGTGACTGGGGGGGCTATGAACAGTAC.